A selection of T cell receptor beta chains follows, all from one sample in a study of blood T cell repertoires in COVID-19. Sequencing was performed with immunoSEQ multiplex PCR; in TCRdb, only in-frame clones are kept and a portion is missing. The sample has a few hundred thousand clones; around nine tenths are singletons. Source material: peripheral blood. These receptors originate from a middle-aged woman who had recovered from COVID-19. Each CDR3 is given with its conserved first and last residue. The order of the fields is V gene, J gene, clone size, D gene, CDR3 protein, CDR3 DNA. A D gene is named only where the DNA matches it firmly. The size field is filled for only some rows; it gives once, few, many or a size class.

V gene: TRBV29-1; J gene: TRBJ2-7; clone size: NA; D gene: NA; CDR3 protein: CSVEEEGTAYEQYF; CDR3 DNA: TGCAGCGTTGAAGAGGAGGGGACAGCCTACGAGCAGTACTTC
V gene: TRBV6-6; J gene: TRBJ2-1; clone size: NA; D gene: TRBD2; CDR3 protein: CASSPPGLAYNEQFF; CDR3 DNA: TGTGCCAGCAGTCCACCGGGACTAGCATACAATGAGCAGTTCTTC
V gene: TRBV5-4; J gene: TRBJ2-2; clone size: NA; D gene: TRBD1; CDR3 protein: CASSSSTGGIGTGELFF; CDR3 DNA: TGTGCCAGCAGCTCCAGTACAGGGGGCATCGGCACCGGGGAGCTGTTTTTT
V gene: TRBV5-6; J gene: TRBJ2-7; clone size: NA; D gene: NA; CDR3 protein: CASSPRLGNYEQYF; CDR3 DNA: TGTGCCAGCAGCCCCCGACTAGGAAACTACGAGCAGTACTTC
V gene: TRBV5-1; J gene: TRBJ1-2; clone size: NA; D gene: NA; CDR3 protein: CASSLGGVNYGYTF; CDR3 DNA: TGCGCCAGCAGCCTCGGGGGGGTTAACTATGGCTACACCTTC
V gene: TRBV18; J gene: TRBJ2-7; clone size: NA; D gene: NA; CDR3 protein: CASSLTGSSYEQYF; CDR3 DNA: TGTGCCAGCTCCCTCACAGGGTCCTCCTACGAGCAGTACTTC
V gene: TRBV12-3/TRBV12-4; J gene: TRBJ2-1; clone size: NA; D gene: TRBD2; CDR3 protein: CATLADSYNEQFF; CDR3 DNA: TGTGCCACTCTAGCGGACTCCTACAATGAGCAGTTCTTC
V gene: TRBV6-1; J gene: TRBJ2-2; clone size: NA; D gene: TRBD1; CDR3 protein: CASSGGRTGGDTGELFF; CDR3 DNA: TGTGCCAGCAGTGGGGGCCGGACAGGGGGTGACACCGGGGAGCTGTTTTTT
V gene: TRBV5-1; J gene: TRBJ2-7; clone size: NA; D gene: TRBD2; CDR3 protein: CASSLGRLAGNYEQYF; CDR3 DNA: TGCGCCAGCAGCTTGGGGCGACTAGCGGGCAACTACGAGCAGTACTTC
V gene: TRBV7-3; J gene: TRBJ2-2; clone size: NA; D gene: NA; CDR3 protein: CASSLDWNTGELFF; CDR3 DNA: TGTGCCAGCAGCCTAGACTGGAACACCGGGGAGCTGTTTTTT
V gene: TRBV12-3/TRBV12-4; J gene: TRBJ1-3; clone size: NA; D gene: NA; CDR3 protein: CASRLTGNTIYF; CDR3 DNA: TGTGCCAGCAGACTGACTGGAAACACCATATATTTT
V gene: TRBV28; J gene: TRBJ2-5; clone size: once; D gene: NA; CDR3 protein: CASSTDSPETQYF; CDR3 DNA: TGTGCCAGCAGTACGGACTCCCCAGAGACCCAGTACTTC
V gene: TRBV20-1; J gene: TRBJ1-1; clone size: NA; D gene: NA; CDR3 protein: CSASINTEAFF; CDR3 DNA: TGCAGTGCTAGTATAAACACTGAAGCTTTCTTT
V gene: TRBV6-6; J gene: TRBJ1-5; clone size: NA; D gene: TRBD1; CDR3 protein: CASSFGTGVFQPQHF; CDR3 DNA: TGTGCCAGCAGCTTCGGGACAGGGGTCTTTCAGCCCCAGCATTTT
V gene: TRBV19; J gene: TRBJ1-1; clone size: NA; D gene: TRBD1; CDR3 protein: CASSVTGVGTEAFF; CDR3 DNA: TGTGCCAGTAGTGTTACAGGGGTGGGCACTGAAGCTTTCTTT
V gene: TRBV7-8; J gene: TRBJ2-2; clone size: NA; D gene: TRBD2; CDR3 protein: CASSRIAGGRTGELFF; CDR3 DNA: TGTGCCAGCAGCAGAATAGCGGGAGGGAGGACCGGGGAGCTGTTTTTT
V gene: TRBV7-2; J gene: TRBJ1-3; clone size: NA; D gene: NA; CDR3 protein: CASSLESLGLADTIYF; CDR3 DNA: TGTGCCAGCAGCTTAGAATCCCTTGGGTTGGCGGACACCATATATTTT
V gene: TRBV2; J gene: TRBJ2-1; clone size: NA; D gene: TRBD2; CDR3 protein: CASSERWLAANEQFF; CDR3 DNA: TGTGCCAGCAGTGAAAGGTGGCTAGCGGCAAATGAGCAGTTCTTC
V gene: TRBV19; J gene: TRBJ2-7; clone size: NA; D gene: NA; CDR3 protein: CASSIGQDARQYF; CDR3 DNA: TGTGCCAGTAGTATAGGACAGGACGCTCGGCAGTACTTC
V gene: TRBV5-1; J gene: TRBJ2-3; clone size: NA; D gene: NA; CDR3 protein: CASSEQGDTQYF; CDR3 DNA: TGCGCCAGCAGCGAACAGGGAGATACGCAGTATTTT
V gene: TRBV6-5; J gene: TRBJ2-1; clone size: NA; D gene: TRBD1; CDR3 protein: CASTAGTGIEQFF; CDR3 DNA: TGTGCCAGCACCGCCGGGACAGGGATTGAGCAGTTCTTC